This passage covers 21 T cell receptor beta chains from one sample sequenced in a study of Tregs in tolerant kidney transplant recipients. Method: immunoSEQ multiplex PCR; TCRdb's copy keeps in-frame clones and lacks some. This repertoire includes approximately 30,000 clones. Related graft donors supplied nonmyeloablative bone marrow transplants, and mixed chimerism was transient. The sequencing here drew on CD4+ T cells from blood (PBMCs), taken 24 months after the transplant. These TCRs come from a human patient who received a combined kidney and bone marrow transplant. Some of the T cells may derive from the graft donor.

For this clone: The CDR3 goes on 3 residues after the read ends, and that part is filled in from the germline J gene. The chain joins TRBV20-1 to TRBJ2-7, with TRBD2 identical over 9 bases. From germline, CDR1 is DFQATT and CDR2 SNEGSKA (reference sequence). The CDR3 covers 14 residues. V trimming: 5 bases; J trimming: 2 bases; junction bases outside the gene matches: 7. CDR3 in amino acids: CSAVLAGVAYEQYF. The sequenced CDR3 bases are TGCAGTGCTGTACTAGCGGGCGTAGCCTACGAG.

Of note for this clone: Sequencing ends 3 residues short of the CDR3 end; the germline J gene provides the rest. The chain joins TRBV18 to TRBJ2-7; D call uncertain. The V gene's germline CDR1 is KGHSH and CDR2 LQKENI. V lost 5 bases and J 0 bases, leaving 11 bases between the germline ends. The length of the CDR3 is 14 residues. The CDR3 DNA, read in part, is TGTGCCAGCTCAACAACCGAAAGCTCCTACGAG. Translation: CASSTTESSYE. The whole CDR3 is CASSTTESSYEQYF.

Worth noting for this clone: The read terminates 3 residues before the CDR3 end, so the remaining end is supplied by the germline J gene. The rearrangement joins TRBV6-2 or TRBV6-3 to TRBJ2-7, with 7 positions matching TRBD2. Germline CDR1 is MNHEY and CDR2 is SVGEGT. With V trimmed by 5 bases and J by 3 bases, 7 bases remained unmatched. The CDR3 spans 14 residues. The CDR3 sequence is CASSDGLGIYEQYF. The sequenced CDR3 bases are TGTGCCAGCAGTGACGGACTAGGGATCTACGAG.

CDR3 residues: CSVEGTEGSRYEQYF. The sequenced CDR3 bases are TGCAGCGTTGAAGGGACAGAGGGTTCTCGGTACGAG. V usage is TRBV29-1 and J usage is TRBJ2-7; weak D call: TRBD1 (6 bases). The DNA ends 3 residues before the CDR3 does, and the rest of the CDR3 is filled in from the germline J gene. The V and J ends lost 1 base and 4 bases respectively, with 17 bases between them. The CDR3 covers 15 residues. From germline, CDR1 is SQVTM and CDR2 ANQGSEA.

The sequenced part of the CDR3 DNA is TGCGCCAGCGTCATTTCCGGGACTAGCGGGAGCTACGAG. Protein product: CASVISGTSGSYE. The full CDR3 protein reads CASVISGTSGSYEQYF. The rearrangement links TRBV10-2 to TRBJ2-7; 14 nucleotides align to TRBD2. The read comes to an end 3 residues before the CDR3 does, leaving the germline J gene to fill in the end. Germline V gene sequence: CDR1 WSHSY, CDR2 SAAADI. The CDR3 has 16 residues. The ends lost 8 bases at V and 3 bases at J; junction bases unmatched: 9.

With respect to this clone: The read is 3 residues too short to cover the CDR3 end, so that end is filled in from the germline J gene. This rearrangement joins TRBV20-1 to TRBJ2-2; D ambiguous. Germline V gene data show CDR1 as DFQATT and CDR2 as SNEGSKA (reference sequence). Trimming removed 4 bases from V and 4 bases from J, with 10 bases in between. CDR3 length: 13 residues. CDR3 sequence: CSAKEVATGELFF. The sequenced part of the CDR3 DNA is TGCAGTGCTAAAGAGGTGGCCACCGGGGAG.

Concerning this clone: Coverage ceases 3 residues before the CDR3 finishes, and the germline J gene fills in the end. The chain links TRBV12-3 or TRBV12-4 to TRBJ1-1; the D is unclear. This CDR3 region has 14 residues. With 4 bases removed from V and 1 base from J, the gap between germline ends came to 10 bases. The CDR3 is CASSSGAGNTEAFF. The sequenced CDR3 bases are TGTGCCAGCAGTTCCGGTGCGGGGAACACTGAA.

Details on this clone: The read comes to an end 3 residues before the CDR3 does, leaving the germline J gene to fill in the end. V is TRBV23-1 and J is TRBJ2-3; no reliable D call. Being an ORF, TRBV23-1 has a function that is uncertain. The CDR3 runs 17 residues. Trimming stripped 0 bases from V and 2 bases from J, with 15 bases between. The part of the CDR3 DNA that was read is TGCGCCAGCAGTCAATCGAGAGGCGGCGGCTTCACAGATACG. The encoded protein is CASSQSRGGGFTDT. The entire CDR3 is CASSQSRGGGFTDTQYF.

On this clone itself: The read terminates 3 residues before the CDR3 end, so the remaining end is supplied by the germline J gene. The rearrangement uses TRBV28 and TRBJ2-5, with 8 bases matching TRBD1. The trim removed 3 bases at V and 5 bases at J, leaving 2 bases unmatched. Germline V CDR1 and CDR2: MDHEN, SYDVKM. This CDR3 comprises 13 residues. Incomplete CDR3 DNA: TGTGCCAGCAGTTTCGGACAGGGTGAGACC. Encoded protein: CASSFGQGET. The entire CDR3 protein is CASSFGQGETQYF.

As to this clone: The read stops 3 residues short of the end of the CDR3; the missing end is completed from the germline J gene. The V call is TRBV7-2, the J call TRBJ1-2, with a weak D call TRBD1 (6 bases). The germline CDR1 and CDR2 sequences are SGHTA and FQGNSA. This CDR3 has 13 amino acids. Trimming pared 4 bases from V and 3 bases from J, leaving 9 bases between. CDR3 DNA (partial): TGTGCCAGCAGCTCCCGGACAGACTATGGC. Amino acid sequence: CASSSRTDYG. The whole CDR3 sequence reads CASSSRTDYGYTF.

The sequenced part of the CDR3 DNA is TGTGCCAGCAGTGAACGGGGGGACACCGGGGAG. Its protein is CASSERGDTGE. The entire CDR3 protein is CASSERGDTGELFF. The V call is TRBV2, the J call TRBJ2-2; the match to TRBD2 covers 7 bases. The CDR3 end is not reached by the read, which stops 3 residues before it; the germline J gene fills it in. This CDR3 is 14 amino acids long. CDR1 is SNHLY, CDR2 FYNNEI, per germline. V lost 2 bases, J lost 3 bases, and 0 bases stayed unmatched.

Regarding this clone: The sequence runs out 3 residues before the end of the CDR3; the remainder is reconstructed from the germline J gene. The rearrangement uses TRBV7-9 and TRBJ1-1; no firm D call. Germline V lookup: CDR1 SEHNR, CDR2 FQNEAQ (reference sequence). V lost 5 bases and J 0 bases, leaving 7 bases between the germline ends. The CDR3 totals 13 residues. The CDR3 is CASSATVNTEAFF. The sequenced part of the CDR3 DNA is TGTGCCAGCAGCGCCACAGTGAACACTGAA.

About this clone itself: Read data end 3 residues before the CDR3 end; the end is taken from the germline J gene. The rearrangement joins TRBV7-8 to TRBJ1-3; D is unresolved. Germline assignment: CDR1 SGHVS and CDR2 FQNEAQ. The CDR3 totals 15 residues. Trimming cost V 4 bases and J 1 base, with 11 bases left between them. CDR3 residues: CASSSSTLSGNTIYF. Incomplete CDR3 DNA: TGTGCCAGCAGCTCCTCAACCCTATCTGGAAACACC.

This clone is labeled medium-sized based on frequency. The read stops 3 residues short of the end of the CDR3; the missing end is completed from the germline J gene. The genes are TRBV5-1 and TRBJ2-3, with TRBD1 as a possible D gene (6 bases). Germline CDR1 is SGHRS and CDR2 is YFSETQ. V was shortened by 4 bases and J by 1 base, with 16 bases between the two germline ends. The CDR3 totals 16 residues. The CDR3 here is CASSLYQTGCTDTQYF. The part of the CDR3 DNA that was read is TGCGCCAGCAGCCTTTATCAGACAGGATGCACAGATACG.

Turning to this clone: The CDR3 is cut off 3 residues early in the read; its end comes from the germline J gene. The J gene is TRBJ2-2, the V gene TRBV7-8; 9 bases map to TRBD2. Germline loops: CDR1 SGHVS, CDR2 FQNEAQ. The CDR3 has 16 amino acids. With V trimmed by 4 bases and J by 6 bases, 9 bases remained unmatched. The CDR3 protein is CASSSRYSGSPGELFF. The sequenced CDR3 bases are TGTGCCAGCAGCTCCCGATATAGCGGGAGCCCCGGGGAG.

About this clone itself: Sequencing ends 3 residues short of the CDR3 end; the germline J gene provides the rest. This specimen includes other DNA sequences encoding the same CDR3. The chain carries TRBV7-9 and TRBJ1-4; D is perhaps TRBD1 (6 bases). The V end was cut by 3 bases, the J end by 7 bases, with 12 bases between. The CDR3 is 14 residues long. Germline CDR1 reads SEHNR; CDR2 reads FQNEAQ (reference sequence). Partial CDR3 DNA: TGTGCCAGCAGCTTGGGGGGGCAGGGTGAAAAA. As protein: CASSLGGQGEK. The CDR3 in full is CASSLGGQGEKLFF.

On this clone itself: The read comes to an end 3 residues before the CDR3 does, leaving the germline J gene to fill in the end. V and J are TRBV6-2 or TRBV6-3 and TRBJ2-3, with no clear D. CDR1 is MNHEY, CDR2 SVGEGT, per germline. V was clipped by 7 bases and J by 8 bases, with 13 bases between them. The CDR3 loop spans 12 amino acids. CDR3 region: CASNSQKGTQYF. The part of the CDR3 DNA that was read is TGTGCCAGCAATTCCCAGAAGGGTACG.

In regard to this clone: Read data end 3 residues before the CDR3 end; the end is taken from the germline J gene. The chain employs TRBV5-1 and TRBJ1-6, with D perhaps matching TRBD1 (6 bases). V was shortened by 0 bases and J by 7 bases, with 11 bases between the two germline ends. Germline CDR1 and CDR2: SGHRS and YFSETQ. CDR3 length: 15 amino acids. This CDR3 is CASSLGQEMNSPLHF. The covered CDR3 bases are TGCGCCAGCAGCTTGGGACAGGAGATGAATTCACCC. The full variable domain, rest sourced from reference TRBV5-1 and TRBJ1-6, is KAGVTQTPRYLIKTRGQQVTLSCSPISGHRSVSWYQQTPGQGLQFLFEYFSETQRNKGNFPGRFSGRQFSNSRSEMNVSTLELGDSALYLCASSLGQEMNSPLHFGNGTRLTVT.

In regard to this clone: Read coverage stops 3 residues before the CDR3 terminus; the germline J gene supplies the remainder. This chain uses TRBV19 with TRBJ1-1; TRBD1 matches 8 bases. The CDR3 has 14 residues. Germline CDR1 is LNHDA and CDR2 is SQIVND (reference sequence). The junction had 6 bases not matched to a gene; V was cut back by 4 bases and J by 5 bases. The CDR3 sequence: CASSKQGARTEAFF. The DNA read from the CDR3 is TGTGCCAGTAGTAAGCAGGGGGCGAGGACTGAA.

As for this clone: The read terminates 3 residues before the CDR3 end, so the remaining end is supplied by the germline J gene. The genes are TRBV13 and TRBJ2-4; D is possibly TRBD2 (7 bases). The CDR3 length is 16 residues. Germline CDR1 and CDR2: PRHDT and FYEKMQ (reference sequence). V was clipped by 5 bases and J by 0 bases, with 14 bases between them. CDR3 amino acids: CASSPPGGEAKNIQYF. Partial CDR3 DNA: TGTGCCAGCAGCCCCCCGGGGGGCGAAGCCAAAAACATT.

On this clone: The read gets to within 3 residues of the CDR3 end, and the germline J gene fills in the rest. This chain connects TRBV30 to TRBJ2-3; 10 positions match TRBD2. The CDR3 is made up of 13 amino acids. V lost 8 bases to trimming and J lost 4 bases; unmatched junction nucleotides: 6. Germline assignment: CDR1 GTSNPN and CDR2 SVGIG (reference sequence). Here the CDR3 reads CAGSGRAPDTQYF. The sequenced CDR3 bases are TGTGCCGGAAGCGGGAGGGCCCCAGATACG.